Listed here are 18 T cell receptor beta chains from one sample, sequenced in a study of identical twins. TCRdb redid the calling of the 5' RACE reads with MiXCR, one entry per CDR3 protein. The data contain about 220,000 distinct CDR3 sequences, approximately 7.8% of them singletons. These data are also associated with another study on yellow fever vaccine responses in identical twins.

The sample comprised CD8+ T cells sorted from blood. These receptors were taken from a woman between 18 and 29 years old in good health.

This chain links TRBV28 with TRBJ2-7, with 7 positions matching TRBD2. The CDR3 consists of 16 residues. Trimming took 5 bases from V and 2 from J; bases not matched to a gene: 12. In germline, CDR1 is MDHEN, CDR2 SYDVKM. CDR3 DNA: TGTGCCAGCAGTCCCGGCGGTAGCGGGTATACCTACGAGCAGTACTTC. Translation gives CASSPGGSGYTYEQYF. Full variable domain (outside the CDR3, taken from reference TRBV28 and TRBJ2-7): DVKVTQSSRYLVKRTGEKVFLECVQDMDHENMFWYRQDPGLGLRLIYFSYDVKMKEKGDIPEGYSVSREKKERFSLILESASTNQTSMYLCASSPGGSGYTYEQYFGPGTRLTVT.

This clonotype appeared a few times. This chain joins TRBV3-1 and TRBJ1-5, with D perhaps TRBD1 (5 bases). The V gene lost 0 bases and the J gene lost 3 bases, with 9 bases spanning the gap. Germline V gives CDR1 LGHDT, CDR2 YNNKEL (reference sequence). The CDR3 is 15 amino acids. The CDR3 bases are TGTGCCAGCAGCCAAGATCGGGGGATCAATCAGCCCCAGCATTTT. Translation gives CASSQDRGINQPQHF. Complete variable domain (other parts from reference TRBV3-1 and TRBJ1-5): DTAVSQTPKYLVTQMGNDKSIKCEQNLGHDTMYWYKQDSKKFLKIMFSYNNKELIINETVPNRFSPKSPDKAHLNLHINSLELGDSAVYFCASSQDRGINQPQHFGDGTRLSIL.

This clonotype was seen a few times. At one boundary the junction diverges from the germline segment, which might be a read error. The V gene is TRBV6-5, the J gene TRBJ1-1, with 9 bases aligning to TRBD1. From germline, CDR1 is MNHEY and CDR2 SVGAGI. The CDR3 is made up of 15 amino acids. CDR3 amino acids: CASSYYGQGQDEAFF. As DNA, the CDR3 is TGTGCCAGCAGCTACTACGGACAGGGGCAAGATGAAGCTTTCTTT.

CDR3 protein: CASSRGLAGGSNEQFF. The CDR3 nucleotides are TGTGCCAGCAGCCGCGGGCTAGCGGGGGGCTCCAATGAGCAGTTCTTC. The rearrangement links TRBV7-9 to TRBJ2-1; 11 bases fit TRBD2. The junction had 9 bases not matched to a gene; V was cut back by 5 bases and J by 6 bases. There are 16 residues in the CDR3. In germline, CDR1 is SEHNR, CDR2 FQNEAQ (reference sequence). Variable domain in full (rest from reference TRBV7-9 and TRBJ2-1): DTGVSQNPRHKITKRGQNVTFRCDPISEHNRLYWYRQTLGQGPEFLTYFQNEAQLEKSRLLSDRFSAERPKGSFSTLEIQRTEQGDSAMYLCASSRGLAGGSNEQFFGPGTRLTVL.

This clonotype has a single count. The V call is TRBV6-1, the J call TRBJ2-5; 8 bases match TRBD2. Trimming cost V 6 bases and J 5 bases; bases outside gene matches: 14. The CDR3 contains 16 residues. Germline assignment: CDR1 MNHNS and CDR2 SASEGT. The CDR3: CASRRLAPYPRETQYF. CDR3 DNA sequence: TGTGCCAGCAGGAGACTAGCGCCGTACCCCCGGGAGACCCAGTACTTC.

This clonotype was observed many times. The rearrangement links TRBV6-1 to TRBJ1-2; D remains ambiguous. The V end was cut by 2 bases, the J end by 8 bases, with 3 bases between. The CDR3 is made up of 10 amino acids. Germline CDR1 MNHNS, CDR2 SASEGT. The CDR3 is CASSERGYTF. CDR3 bases: TGTGCCAGCAGTGAAAGAGGCTACACCTTC.

In this sample, this clonotype turned up many times. This chain joins TRBV15 and TRBJ2-5; 7 bases map to TRBD1. This CDR3 comprises 15 residues. Germline CDR1 reads LNHNV; CDR2 reads YYDKDF (reference sequence). The ends lost 0 bases at V and 3 bases at J; junction bases unmatched: 4. The CDR3 DNA reads as TGTGCCACCAGCAGAGATGGGACAGAGAAAGAGACCCAGTACTTC. It encodes CATSRDGTEKETQYF.

This chain joins TRBV7-6 and TRBJ1-4, with D maybe TRBD1 (5 bases). This CDR3 contains 18 residues. The ends were cut back, 5 bases at V and 4 bases at J, with 23 bases in the middle. CDR1 and CDR2 from the germline V gene are SGHVS and FNYEAQ. CDR3 coding DNA: TGTGCCAGCAGCCCCCTGGGGGGGGTGCTTCAAAATAATGAAAAACTGTTTTTT. It codes for CASSPLGGVLQNNEKLFF.

The chain carries TRBV28 and TRBJ1-1; 7 positions match TRBD1. The CDR3 consists of 12 residues. In germline, CDR1 is MDHEN, CDR2 SYDVKM. The J segment lost 11 bases and the V segment lost 4 bases, leaving 7 bases of the junction unmatched. The CDR3 nucleotides are TGTGCCAGCAGTTCTAGGGGGCGGGAGGCTTTCTTT. This encodes CASSSRGREAFF.

J is TRBJ2-5 and V is TRBV7-6; 10 bases are a match to TRBD1. CDR1 and CDR2 (germline): SGHVS, FNYEAQ. The CDR3 contains 15 residues. J lost 4 bases, V lost 5 bases, and 7 bases had no gene match. CDR3 bases: TGTGCCAGCAGCCCAACGACAGGGGGCGTAGAGACCCAGTACTTC. It is translated as CASSPTTGGVETQYF.

This clonotype has a count of ten or more. The chain links TRBV27 to TRBJ2-1, with TRBD1 matching over 11 bases. The CDR3 is 14 residues long. Germline-derived CDR1 and CDR2 are MNHEY and SMNVEV (reference sequence). V shed 5 bases and J 6 bases; nucleotides not matched to a gene: 3. This CDR3 reads CASSQGTGGNEQFF. The CDR3 DNA follows: TGTGCCAGCAGTCAGGGGACAGGGGGCAATGAGCAGTTCTTC.

This clonotype was observed a single time. The rearrangement joins TRBV11-1 to TRBJ2-4; 10 nucleotides align to TRBD1. Looked up from germline, CDR1 is SGHAT and CDR2 is FQDESV (reference sequence). The CDR3 has 19 residues. With 2 bases clipped from V and 8 bases from J, the junction kept 18 bases outside the gene matches. In DNA form, the CDR3 reads TGTGCCAGCAGCTTAAGTTCCTCGCTGGGGGGGACAGGGGCGGACATTCAGTACTTC. It yields the protein CASSLSSSLGGTGADIQYF.

There are a few counts of this clonotype. V usage is TRBV10-2 and J usage is TRBJ2-1; D is unresolved. The CDR3 covers 11 residues. Germline CDR1 is WSHSY and CDR2 is SAAADI. The ends were cut back, 6 bases at V and 8 bases at J, with 8 bases in the middle. DNA for the CDR3: TGCGCCAGCAGAGCACATCATGAGCAGTTCTTC. Protein product: CASRAHHEQFF.

This clonotype was detected many times. The chain joins TRBV10-3 to TRBJ2-5, with 11 bases identical to TRBD2. Looked up from germline, CDR1 is ENHRY and CDR2 is SYGVKD. V was clipped by 2 bases and J by 1 base; unmatched bases: 0. This CDR3 is 15 amino acids long. This chain's CDR3 is CAISETSGGQETQYF. The CDR3, as DNA: TGTGCCATCAGTGAGACTAGCGGGGGCCAAGAGACCCAGTACTTC.

V and J are TRBV25-1 and TRBJ2-6; D unresolved. The CDR3 runs 17 residues. Trimming took off 4 bases at V and 0 bases at J, with 13 bases between the two ends. The germline CDR1 and CDR2 sequences are MGHDK and SYGVNS. The CDR3 DNA reads as TGTGCCAGCAGTGGGAAAAGGTCAGACTCTGGGGCCAACGTCCTGACTTTC. It translates to CASSGKRSDSGANVLTF.

This chain links TRBV12-3 or TRBV12-4 with TRBJ1-2; D is uncertain. Between the trimmed V and J ends, which lost 5 bases and 2 bases, there was a span of 9 bases. The length of the CDR3 is 13 residues. In DNA, the CDR3 is TGTGCCAGCAGTCTGCAGGACAACTATGGCTACACCTTC. Amino acid sequence: CASSLQDNYGYTF.

There are many counts of this clonotype. The chain combines TRBV5-1 with TRBJ1-1; a possible D gene is TRBD1 (6 bases). Trimming took 2 bases from V and 5 from J, leaving 16 bases between them. Germline lookup yields CDR1 SGHRS and CDR2 YFSETQ. CDR3 length: 15 amino acids. The CDR3 here is CASSLIGQLGTEAFF. The CDR3 DNA reads TGCGCCAGCAGCTTAATCGGACAGTTGGGGACTGAAGCTTTCTTT.

In this sample, this clonotype turned up a few times. The chain has TRBV29-1 and TRBJ2-1; 9 bases agree with TRBD2. With 6 bases clipped from V and 6 bases from J, the junction kept 9 bases outside the gene matches. Per germline, CDR1 SQVTM and CDR2 ANQGSEA. The length of the CDR3 is 14 residues. The CDR3 region is CSVDSGRGPNEQFF. The CDR3 DNA is TGCAGCGTAGATAGCGGGAGAGGCCCCAATGAGCAGTTCTTC.